These 16 T cell receptor beta chains were all obtained from the same sample, sequenced in a study of blood T cell repertoires in COVID-19. Libraries were prepared by immunoSEQ multiplex PCR; TCRdb keeps only in-frame clonotypes and omits some of them. The data contain about 97,000 clones, approximately 86% of them seen just once; the ten biggest clones take up under 3%. Sequencing was carried out using peripheral blood. The origin of the receptors is a man aged 50 or older with active or convalescent COVID-19.

This chain links TRBV2 with TRBJ1-1, with D unclear. Germline V gene sequence: CDR1 SNHLY, CDR2 FYNNEI. The V end lost 4 bases, the J end lost 1 base, and 10 bases lay between the germline ends. The CDR3 extends over 14 amino acids. For the CDR3, the DNA is TGTGCCAGCAGTGGCCCTACTGAGAACACTGAAGCTTTCTTT. Translated: CASSGPTENTEAFF.

For this clone: As the CDR3 is not closed by the conserved phenylalanine or tryptophan, this likely results from a read error. It is unclear where the CDR3 begins or ends on the DNA, so no DNA is shown, and the CDR3 is as TCRdb lists it. The chain links TRBV28 to TRBJ2-7; no DNA check was done on the table's D call, TRBD1. CDR1 and CDR2 from the germline V gene are MDHEN and SYDVKM. The CDR3 is 12 residues long, counting both termini. CDR3 region: CASSRAPGQLML.

This chain links TRBV5-1 with TRBJ1-3; 11 nucleotides line up with TRBD1. With 0 bases clipped from V and 3 bases from J, the junction kept 2 bases outside the gene matches. Germline V gene lookup returns CDR1 SGHRS and CDR2 YFSETQ. The CDR3 is 16 residues long. Written as DNA, the CDR3 is TGCGCCAGCAGCTTGGGGACAGGGGGCAGTGGAAACACCATATATTTT. This gives the protein CASSLGTGGSGNTIYF.

Here the CDR3 reads CARNDSRTEETQYF. The CDR3 bases are TGTGCCAGAAATGACTCACGGACAGAAGAGACCCAGTACTTC. This chain links TRBV6-5 with TRBJ2-5; D possibly corresponds to TRBD1 (6 bases). This CDR3 contains 14 residues. The germline V gene has CDR1 MNHEY and CDR2 SVGAGI. V shed 9 bases and J shed 3 bases, with 17 bases lying between them.

The V gene is TRBV6-8, the J gene TRBJ2-3; 7 nucleotides line up with TRBD1. The V and J ends lost 8 bases and 3 bases, in that order; junction bases with no gene match: 11. The CDR3 covers 15 residues. Germline V gene data show CDR1 as MNHGY and CDR2 as SAAAGT. The chain's CDR3 is CASRPDRSQTDTQYF. For the CDR3, the DNA is TGTGCCAGCCGCCCGGACAGGAGTCAAACAGATACGCAGTATTTT.

This chain links TRBV10-3 with TRBJ2-2; D uncertain. CDR3 length: 16 amino acids. Germline V gives CDR1 ENHRY, CDR2 SYGVKD. Trimming cost V 0 bases and J 0 bases, with 8 bases left between them. The chain's CDR3 is CAISESSATNTGELFF. The CDR3, as DNA: TGTGCCATCAGTGAGTCGAGCGCAACGAACACCGGGGAGCTGTTTTTT.

The chain recombines TRBV10-1 with TRBJ2-3; 12 positions agree with TRBD2. The germline CDR1 and CDR2 sequences are WNHNN and SYGVQD (reference sequence). This CDR3 is built from 17 residues. The V and J ends lost 2 bases and 8 bases, in that order; junction bases with no gene match: 11. CDR3 loop: CASSEEASGGALGTQYF. The CDR3 bases are TGCGCCAGCAGTGAGGAGGCTAGCGGGGGGGCCTTGGGTACGCAGTATTTT.

This chain connects TRBV5-1 to TRBJ1-4, with 7 bases that match TRBD1. Looked up from germline, CDR1 is SGHRS and CDR2 is YFSETQ. With V trimmed by 1 base and J by 4 bases, 4 bases remained unmatched. The CDR3 length is 15 residues. CDR3 DNA: TGCGCCAGCAGCTTGAATACAGGGGTTAATGAAAAACTGTTTTTT. Amino acids: CASSLNTGVNEKLFF. The full variable domain, with the rest looked up from reference TRBV5-1 and TRBJ1-4, is KAGVTQTPRYLIKTRGQQVTLSCSPISGHRSVSWYQQTPGQGLQFLFEYFSETQRNKGNFPGRFSGRQFSNSRSEMNVSTLELGDSALYLCASSLNTGVNEKLFFGSGTQLSVL.

V and J are TRBV6-5 and TRBJ2-1; 8 bases line up with TRBD1. The CDR3 runs 14 residues. Germline lookup yields CDR1 MNHEY and CDR2 SVGAGI. The junction had 3 bases not matched to a gene; V was cut back by 5 bases and J by 3 bases. In nucleotides, the CDR3 is TGTGCCAGCAGTCCCGGACAGGGCTACAATGAGCAGTTCTTC. Protein: CASSPGQGYNEQFF.

CDR3 sequence: CASSLGLAGTDTQYF. The CDR3 coding sequence is TGTGCCAGCAGCTTAGGGCTAGCGGGCACAGATACGCAGTATTTT. V usage is TRBV7-2 and J usage is TRBJ2-3, with 7 bases identical to TRBD2. Germline lookup yields CDR1 SGHTA and CDR2 FQGNSA. The junction had 2 bases not matched to a gene; V was cut back by 1 base and J by 1 base. The CDR3 extends over 15 amino acids.

The J gene is TRBJ2-1, the V gene TRBV6-5, with D possibly matching TRBD1 (6 bases). This CDR3 is built from 13 residues. Germline CDR1 MNHEY, CDR2 SVGAGI. V was cut by 3 bases and J by 9 bases, with 12 bases left in between. The CDR3 sequence: CASSYPGQSEQFF. The CDR3 nucleotides are TGTGCCAGCAGTTATCCAGGACAGTCTGAGCAGTTCTTC.

The gene calls are TRBV4-3 and TRBJ2-5; D is undetermined. V was cut by 1 base and J by 4 bases, with 10 bases left in between. In germline, CDR1 is LGHNA, CDR2 YSLEER. CDR3 length: 14 amino acids. The chain's CDR3 is CASSQGPGAETQYF. The CDR3 nucleotides read TGCGCCAGCAGCCAAGGGCCGGGTGCAGAGACCCAGTACTTC.

The gene calls are TRBV7-2 and TRBJ2-5, with TRBD2 identical over 7 bases. Germline trimming cut 1 base from V and 5 bases from J; bases unmatched to any gene: 1. The CDR3 spans 13 residues. The germline V gene has CDR1 SGHTA and CDR2 FQGNSA. The CDR3 reads CASSLGAGETQYF. CDR3 sequence (DNA): TGTGCCAGCAGCTTAGGAGCGGGGGAGACCCAGTACTTC.

The rearrangement links TRBV28 to TRBJ2-7; TRBD2 is a possible D gene (5 bases). V shed 2 bases and J shed 4 bases, with 6 bases lying between them. The germline CDR1 and CDR2 sequences are MDHEN and SYDVKM. This CDR3 is built from 12 residues. CDR3 sequence: CASSLPGYEQYF. Here the CDR3 DNA reads TGTGCCAGCAGTTTACCGGGGTACGAGCAGTACTTC.

This clone appeared a few times. The chain couples TRBV11-2 to TRBJ2-7; 7 bases map to TRBD1. Germline V lookup: CDR1 SGHAT, CDR2 FQNNGV. V shed 5 bases and J 4 bases; nucleotides not matched to a gene: 5. The length of the CDR3 is 13 residues. CDR3 nucleotides: TGTGCCAGCAGCAAACAGGGGAGATACGAGCAGTACGTC. As protein: CASSKQGRYEQYV.

This clone was found a few times. This chain uses TRBV15 with TRBJ2-5; D is uncertain. The CDR3 has 13 amino acids. Germline CDR1 reads LNHNV; CDR2 reads YYDKDF (reference sequence). V was pared by 0 bases and J by 2 bases, with 4 bases between. CDR3 region: CATSRDRQETQYF. The CDR3 DNA follows: TGTGCCACCAGCAGAGACAGGCAAGAGACCCAGTACTTC.